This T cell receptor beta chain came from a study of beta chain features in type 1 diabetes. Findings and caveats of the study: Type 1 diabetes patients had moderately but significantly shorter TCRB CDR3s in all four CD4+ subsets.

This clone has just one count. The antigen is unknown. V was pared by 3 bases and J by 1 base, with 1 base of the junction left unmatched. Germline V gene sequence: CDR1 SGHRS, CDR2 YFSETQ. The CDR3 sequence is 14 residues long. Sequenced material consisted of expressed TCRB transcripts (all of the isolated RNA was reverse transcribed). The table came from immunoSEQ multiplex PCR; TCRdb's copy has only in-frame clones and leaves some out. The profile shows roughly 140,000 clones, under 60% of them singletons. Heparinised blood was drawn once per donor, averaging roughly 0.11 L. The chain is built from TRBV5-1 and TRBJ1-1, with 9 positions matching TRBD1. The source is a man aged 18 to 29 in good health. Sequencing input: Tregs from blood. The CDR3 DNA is TGCGCCAGCAGCTCACAGGGGGCGAACACTGAAGCTTTCTTT. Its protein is CASSSQGANTEAFF. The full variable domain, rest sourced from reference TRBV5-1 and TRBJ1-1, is KAGVTQTPRYLIKTRGQQVTLSCSPISGHRSVSWYQQTPGQGLQFLFEYFSETQRNKGNFPGRFSGRQFSNSRSEMNVSTLELGDSALYLCASSSQGANTEAFFGQGTRLTVV.